A single sample is the source of the 11 T cell receptor beta chains below, sequenced in a study of cytomegalovirus exposure and HLA in healthy donors. The PCR contained 60 Vbeta and 13 Jbeta primers. Clones were sequenced by immunoSEQ multiplex PCR, and TCRdb holds only the in-frame ones, with some missing. This table holds 120,000 or so clones, less than 85% found once. The sequencing input was PBMCs. The receptor set was obtained from a female donor in good health and CMV-seronegative.

This clone was observed once. The genes are TRBV5-4 and TRBJ2-5; 13 nucleotides align to TRBD2. Germline CDR1 reads SGHNT; CDR2 reads YYREEE (reference sequence). With V trimmed by 7 bases and J by 1 base, 7 bases remained unmatched. CDR3 length: 16 residues. CDR3 in DNA: TGTGCCAGCTCACTAGCGGGGGGGGCGTTCCAAGAGACCCAGTACTTC. This sequence encodes CASSLAGGAFQETQYF. Drawing the rest from reference TRBV5-4 and TRBJ2-5, the complete variable domain is ETGVTQSPTHLIKTRGQQVTLRCSSQSGHNTVSWYQQALGQGPQFIFQYYREEENGRGNFPPRFSGLQFPNYSSELNVNALELDDSALYLCASSLAGGAFQETQYFGPGTRLLVL.

This chain links TRBV6-1 with TRBJ2-1; 14 bases are a match to TRBD2. V shed 3 bases, J shed 8 bases, and the junction held 6 bases outside the gene matches. This CDR3 is built from 16 residues. Germline CDR1 is MNHNS and CDR2 is SASEGT. In nucleotides, the CDR3 is TGTGCCAGCAGTGATGGACTAGCGGGAGGTTACGATGAGCAGTTCTTC. Protein: CASSDGLAGGYDEQFF.

The chain uses TRBV27 and TRBJ2-3, with 14 bases matching TRBD2. This CDR3 spans 19 amino acids. Trimming cost V 6 bases and J 3 bases; bases outside gene matches: 14. The germline V gene has CDR1 MNHEY and CDR2 SMNVEV (reference sequence). The DNA of the CDR3 is TGTGCCAGCAGCCCCGGACTAGCGGGGGGCCTACTTAGGACAGATACGCAGTATTTT. This sequence encodes CASSPGLAGGLLRTDTQYF.

The chain carries TRBV21-1 and TRBJ2-2; TRBD1, as called in the table, went unchecked against the DNA. TRBV21-1 is reported as a pseudogene. The CDR3 consists of 17 residues. In DNA form, the CDR3 reads TGTGCCAGCAGCAAAGCGGCCGGGACAGGGTTCACCGGGGAGCTGTTTTTT. Its protein product is CASSKAAGTGFTGELFF.

The chain is built from TRBV5-6 and TRBJ1-5, with D uncertain. Deletions cut 1 base from V and 7 bases from J, with 12 bases between. CDR3 length: 14 amino acids. CDR1 and CDR2 (germline): SGHDT, YYEEEE. CDR3: CASSLLGTGQPQHF. The CDR3 DNA is TGTGCCAGCAGCTTGTTGGGCACGGGACAGCCCCAGCATTTT.

The chain employs TRBV19 and TRBJ2-2; 10 nucleotides agree with TRBD2. The CDR3 is 14 residues long. Germline lookup yields CDR1 LNHDA and CDR2 SQIVND (reference sequence). V shed 9 bases and J 1 base; nucleotides not matched to a gene: 2. CDR3 in amino acids: CASRLAGNTGELFF. The DNA for the CDR3 is TGTGCCAGCCGACTAGCGGGGAACACCGGGGAGCTGTTTTTT.

V is TRBV5-1 and J is TRBJ1-2, with 7 bases identical to TRBD1. V lost 4 bases, J lost 4 bases, and 7 bases stayed unmatched. CDR3 length: 14 residues. Germline lookup yields CDR1 SGHRS and CDR2 YFSETQ. As DNA, the CDR3 is TGCGCCAGCAGCCAAGCTGGGACAGCCTATGGCTACACCTTC. Translation: CASSQAGTAYGYTF.

This chain links TRBV11-3 with TRBJ1-1, with a weak D call TRBD1 (6 bases). The CDR3 is made up of 13 amino acids. Trimming removed 3 bases from V and 11 bases from J, with 16 bases in between. CDR1 and CDR2 (germline): SGHNT, YENEEA. For the CDR3, the DNA is TGTGCCAGCAGCTTTGAGGGGGGGTCAAGGGCTTTCTTT. This translates into CASSFEGGSRAFF.

Only a few counts were recorded for this clone. J is TRBJ2-2 and V is TRBV11-2, with D possibly matching TRBD1 (5 bases). Deletions cut 5 bases from V and 6 bases from J, with 13 bases between. CDR3 length: 14 residues. Germline V lookup: CDR1 SGHAT, CDR2 FQNNGV. CDR3 sequence: CASSPQGGSGELFF. The CDR3 DNA sequence: TGTGCCAGCAGCCCTCAGGGCGGATCCGGGGAGCTGTTTTTT.

V is TRBV9 and J is TRBJ2-5, with 9 positions matching TRBD2. The V gene end was trimmed by 0 bases and the J gene end by 5 bases; junction bases not matched to a gene: 14. This CDR3 region has 18 residues. From germline, CDR1 is SGDLS and CDR2 YYNGEE. The CDR3 is CASSVATGGGAEWETQYF. The CDR3 coding sequence is TGTGCCAGCAGCGTAGCTACGGGCGGGGGGGCCGAGTGGGAGACCCAGTACTTC.

The genes are TRBV10-1 and TRBJ1-2; 9 positions match TRBD1. V trimming: 6 bases; J trimming: 10 bases; junction bases outside the gene matches: 12. The CDR3 covers 14 residues. Per germline, CDR1 WNHNN and CDR2 SYGVQD (reference sequence). For the CDR3, the DNA is TGCGCCAGCAGGGTTCAACAGGGGGCCGGTGTCTACACCTTC. It encodes CASRVQQGAGVYTF.